This entry features one T cell receptor beta chain sequence. This sample was included in a study of blood T cell repertoires in COVID-19. The overall study: Acute and convalescent COVID-19 specimens originated in the United States, Italy and Spain.

Per the authors' pipeline: Reference gene primer amplification in the assay estimated nucleated cell counts. The data were produced by immunoSEQ multiplex PCR, yet TCRdb's version contains in-frame clones alone and is incomplete. That table furnishes V, J and clone size, whereas the DNA furnished D and trimming. The sample holds about 430,000 clones, approximately 91% seen once. Germline CDR1 is SGDLS and CDR2 is YYNGEE. With 8 bases removed from V and 6 bases from J, the gap between germline ends came to 21 bases. The CDR3 totals 15 residues. This receptor was taken from a woman younger than 30 who had been exposed to COVID-19. Sequenced input: PBMCs or T cells enriched from blood (not recorded which). The chain has TRBV9 and TRBJ2-1; tentatively, D is TRBD1 (5 bases). The CDR3 spells CASTQVPLAFNEQFF. The CDR3 DNA sequence: TGTGCCAGTACACAGGTACCCCTGGCCTTCAATGAGCAGTTCTTC.